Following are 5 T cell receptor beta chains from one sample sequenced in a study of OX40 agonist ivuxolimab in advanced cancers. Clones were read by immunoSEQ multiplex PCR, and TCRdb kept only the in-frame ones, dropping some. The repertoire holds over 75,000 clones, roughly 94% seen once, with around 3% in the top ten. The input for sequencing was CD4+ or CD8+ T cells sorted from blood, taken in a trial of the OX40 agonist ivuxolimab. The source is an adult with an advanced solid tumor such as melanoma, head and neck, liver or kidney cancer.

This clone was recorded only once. CDR3 nucleotide sequence: TGTGCTAGTGGTTTCTGGACAGGTGATGGCTACACCTTC. This encodes CASGFWTGDGYTF. The rearrangement joins TRBV12-5 to TRBJ1-2; TRBD1 agrees at 7 bases. After removal of 3 bases from V and 6 bases from J, the junction contained 4 bases not matched to a gene. This CDR3 region has 13 residues. Germline CDR1 reads LGHNT; CDR2 reads FRNRAP.

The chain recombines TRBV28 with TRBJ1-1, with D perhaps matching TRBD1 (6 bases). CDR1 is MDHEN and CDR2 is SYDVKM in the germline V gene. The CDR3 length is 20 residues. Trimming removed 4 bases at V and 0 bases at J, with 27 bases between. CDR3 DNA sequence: TGTGCCAGCAGTTCAAAATCGAAATACAGGGTGGTCGATATGAACACTGAAGCTTTCTTT. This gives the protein CASSSKSKYRVVDMNTEAFF. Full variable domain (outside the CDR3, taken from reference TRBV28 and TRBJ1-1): DVKVTQSSRYLVKRTGEKVFLECVQDMDHENMFWYRQDPGLGLRLIYFSYDVKMKEKGDIPEGYSVSREKKERFSLILESASTNQTSMYLCASSSKSKYRVVDMNTEAFFGQGTRLTVV.

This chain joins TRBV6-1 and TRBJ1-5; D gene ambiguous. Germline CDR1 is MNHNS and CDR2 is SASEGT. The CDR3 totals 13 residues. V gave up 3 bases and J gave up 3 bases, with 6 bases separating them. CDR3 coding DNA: TGTGCCAGCAGTGACAGTCTCAATCAGCCCCAGCATTTT. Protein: CASSDSLNQPQHF.

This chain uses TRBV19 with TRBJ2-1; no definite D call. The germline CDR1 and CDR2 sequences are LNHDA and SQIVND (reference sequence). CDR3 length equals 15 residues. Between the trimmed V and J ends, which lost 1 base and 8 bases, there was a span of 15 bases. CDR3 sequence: CASSIAGRVADEQFF. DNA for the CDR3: TGTGCCAGTAGTATAGCGGGCAGAGTGGCCGATGAGCAGTTCTTC.

The CDR3 is CASRKGSGLEPQHF. In DNA, the CDR3 is TGTGCCAGTAGAAAAGGCTCGGGTCTTGAGCCCCAGCATTTT. The chain couples TRBV19 to TRBJ1-5; D is uncertain. Germline V gene sequence: CDR1 LNHDA, CDR2 SQIVND (reference sequence). Trimming removed 6 bases from V and 8 bases from J, with 17 bases in between. The CDR3 loop spans 14 amino acids.